This TCR beta chain was captured in a study of blood T cell repertoires in COVID-19. Across the study: PBMCs, B-cell-depleted T cells, or T cells provided the cDNA or gDNA that made up the material.

V gave up 7 bases and J gave up 0 bases, with 22 bases separating them. This CDR3 is 19 amino acids long. CDR1 is MDHEN and CDR2 is SYDVKM in the germline V gene. Method: immunoSEQ multiplex PCR; TCRdb's copy keeps in-frame clones and lacks some. The sample contains about 190,000 clones, more than 85% of which appear only once. The chain combines TRBV28 with TRBJ1-6; D is perhaps TRBD1 (5 bases). This clonotype was sampled from a man between 70 and 80 years old with active or convalescent COVID-19. The sequenced sample was peripheral blood. CDR3 sequence: CASKPGGGAISSYNSPLHF. The CDR3 DNA follows: TGTGCCAGCAAACCGGGGGGTGGGGCGATAAGCTCCTATAATTCACCCCTCCACTTT. The whole variable domain, filled in from reference TRBV28 and TRBJ1-6, reads DVKVTQSSRYLVKRTGEKVFLECVQDMDHENMFWYRQDPGLGLRLIYFSYDVKMKEKGDIPEGYSVSREKKERFSLILESASTNQTSMYLCASKPGGGAISSYNSPLHFGNGTRLTVT.